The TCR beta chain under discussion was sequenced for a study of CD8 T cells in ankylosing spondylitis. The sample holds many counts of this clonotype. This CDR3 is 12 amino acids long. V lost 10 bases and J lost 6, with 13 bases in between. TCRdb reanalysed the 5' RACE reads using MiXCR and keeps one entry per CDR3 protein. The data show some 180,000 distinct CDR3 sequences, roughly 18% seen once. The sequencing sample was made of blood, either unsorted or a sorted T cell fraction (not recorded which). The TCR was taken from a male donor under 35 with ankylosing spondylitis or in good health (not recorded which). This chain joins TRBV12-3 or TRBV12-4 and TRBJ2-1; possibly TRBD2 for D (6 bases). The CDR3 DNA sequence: TGTGCCAACGGCGGGACCTTCAATGAGCAGTTCTTC. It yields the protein CANGGTFNEQFF.